These 22 T cell receptor beta chains came from one sample sequenced in a study of T-cell memory formation after mild COVID-19. TCRdb fed the 5' RACE reads into MiXCR, producing one record per CDR3 protein. Of roughly 580,000 distinct CDR3 sequences listed, about a sixth are singletons. The sequenced material came from PBMCs or a T cell subset sorted from them (not recorded which). These receptors were obtained from an adult woman who had mild COVID-19 (a few samples of this study predate the infection). Cell type and time point are not known.

This chain links TRBV5-1 with TRBJ2-7; D gene ambiguous. This CDR3 is 11 amino acids long. Trimming took 2 bases from V and 7 from J, leaving 7 bases between them. The V gene's germline CDR1 is SGHRS and CDR2 YFSETQ. Written as DNA, the CDR3 is TGCGCCAGCAGCTTTCAGGCGGAGCAGTACTTC. Translation gives CASSFQAEQYF.

This clonotype appeared many times. The chain links TRBV11-2 to TRBJ2-7; either TRBD1 or TRBD2 may fit D (5 bases each). This CDR3 has 14 residues. Germline CDR1 reads SGHAT; CDR2 reads FQNNGV. The ends were cut back, 3 bases at V and 4 bases at J, with 13 bases in the middle. In DNA form, the CDR3 reads TGTGCCAGCAGCTTGGAGCCGGGGCTTTACGAGCAGTACTTC. Residues: CASSLEPGLYEQYF. Supplemented by reference TRBV11-2 and TRBJ2-7, the full variable domain reads EAGVAQSPRYKIIEKRQSVAFWCNPISGHATLYWYQQILGQGPKLLIQFQNNGVVDDSQLPKDRFSAERLKGVDSTLKIQPAKLEDSAVYLCASSLEPGLYEQYFGPGTRLTVT.

This clonotype appeared many times. This chain links TRBV7-2 with TRBJ2-7; the D call may be TRBD1 or TRBD2 (5 bases each). The CDR3 is 14 residues long. V shed 1 base and J shed 6 bases, with 13 bases lying between them. The germline V gene has CDR1 SGHTA and CDR2 FQGNSA. In DNA form, the CDR3 reads TGTGCCAGCAGCTTAGAGTCCGGGACCGGCGAGCAGTACTTC. As protein: CASSLESGTGEQYF.

The chain combines TRBV7-9 with TRBJ2-7; tentative D call: TRBD2 (6 bases). CDR1 is SEHNR, CDR2 FQNEAQ, per germline (reference sequence). The CDR3 totals 15 residues. Trimming took 2 bases from V and 3 from J, leaving 14 bases between them. The CDR3 here is CASSLPGELNYEQYF. CDR3 DNA: TGTGCCAGCAGCTTACCGGGGGAACTCAACTACGAGCAGTACTTC. Full variable domain (remainder filled in from reference TRBV7-9 and TRBJ2-7): DTGVSQNPRHKITKRGQNVTFRCDPISEHNRLYWYRQTLGQGPEFLTYFQNEAQLEKSRLLSDRFSAERPKGSFSTLEIQRTEQGDSAMYLCASSLPGELNYEQYFGPGTRLTVT.

The chain carries TRBV5-6 and TRBJ2-5; a possible D gene is TRBD1 (5 bases). The length of the CDR3 is 14 residues. V lost 4 bases to trimming and J lost 7 bases, with 17 bases between them. Germline CDR1 and CDR2: SGHDT and YYEEEE. The CDR3 region is CASSGTTGLWTQYF. CDR3 DNA sequence: TGTGCCAGCAGCGGAACAACAGGTTTGTGGACCCAGTACTTC.

This clonotype was seen more than once but under ten times. The chain combines TRBV19 with TRBJ2-1; the match to TRBD2 covers 9 bases. The CDR3 length is 12 residues. V shed 5 bases, J shed 9 bases, and the junction held 2 bases outside the gene matches. Germline loops: CDR1 LNHDA, CDR2 SQIVND (reference sequence). The CDR3 protein is CASSVLAGEQFF. CDR3 nucleotide sequence: TGTGCCAGTAGTGTACTAGCGGGTGAGCAGTTCTTC. Full variable domain (outside the CDR3, taken from reference TRBV19 and TRBJ2-1): DGGITQSPKYLFRKEGQNVTLSCEQNLNHDAMYWYRQDPGQGLRLIYYSQIVNDFQKGDIAEGYSVSREKKESFPLTVTSAQKNPTAFYLCASSVLAGEQFFGPGTRLTVL.

This clonotype appeared a few times. The chain uses TRBV6-6 and TRBJ2-7, with TRBD1 matching over 8 bases. CDR1 MNHNY and CDR2 SVGAGI come from the germline V gene (reference sequence). This CDR3 is built from 14 residues. V lost 7 bases, J lost 5 bases, and 10 bases stayed unmatched. The chain's CDR3 is CASTRDRISHEQYF. The CDR3 nucleotides read TGTGCCAGCACCCGGGACAGGATTTCCCACGAGCAGTACTTC.

J is TRBJ1-6 and V is TRBV5-8, with 9 positions matching TRBD1. In germline, CDR1 is SGHTS, CDR2 YDEGEE. The junction had 12 bases not matched to a gene; V was cut back by 7 bases and J by 7 bases. The CDR3 runs to 16 residues. CDR3: CASGSTGGGRNSPLHF. The CDR3 nucleotides are TGTGCCAGCGGATCAACAGGGGGCGGGCGGAATTCACCCCTCCACTTT.

This clonotype was seen more than once but under ten times. V is TRBV20-1 and J is TRBJ2-5, with 7 bases matching TRBD1. The CDR3 loop spans 16 amino acids. V gave up 3 bases and J gave up 2 bases; unmatched junction bases: 12. Germline lookup yields CDR1 DFQATT and CDR2 SNEGSKA (reference sequence). This CDR3 reads CSASGEDRNDQETQYF. The CDR3 region has the DNA TGCAGTGCTAGTGGCGAGGACAGGAACGATCAAGAGACCCAGTACTTC.

This clonotype was observed a few times. The chain links TRBV20-1 to TRBJ2-2, with a possible D match to TRBD1 (6 bases). V dropped 3 bases and J dropped 6 bases, with 11 bases sitting between them. Germline CDR1 and CDR2: DFQATT and SNEGSKA (reference sequence). This CDR3 contains 13 residues. In DNA, the CDR3 is TGCAGTGCTAGGGAGGCAGGGGCCGGGGAGCTGTTTTTT. Translation: CSAREAGAGELFF.

This clonotype was observed a handful of times. V usage is TRBV2 and J usage is TRBJ1-1, with D possibly being TRBD1 (5 bases). Trimming pared 4 bases from V and 4 bases from J, leaving 13 bases between. The CDR3 length is 14 residues. Germline lookup yields CDR1 SNHLY and CDR2 FYNNEI. Written as DNA, the CDR3 is TGTGCCAGCAGTGTTTATCAGGGTGGCACTGAAGCTTTCTTT. It translates to CASSVYQGGTEAFF.

V gene TRBV9 combines with J gene TRBJ2-2, with 8 positions matching TRBD1. The CDR3 contains 15 residues. Germline loops: CDR1 SGDLS, CDR2 YYNGEE. Trimming cost V 3 bases and J 6 bases; bases outside gene matches: 7. CDR3 coding DNA: TGTGCCAGCAGCGCCCAGACAGGGGCGGCCGGGGAGCTGTTTTTT. Encoded protein: CASSAQTGAAGELFF.

This clonotype was counted many times. The rearrangement links TRBV2 to TRBJ2-4; 9 bases map to TRBD1. This CDR3 has 15 amino acids. Unmatched junction bases numbered 6, after V lost 7 bases and J lost 2 bases. The germline V gene encodes CDR1 SNHLY and CDR2 FYNNEI. CDR3 residues: CASILQGASKNIQYF. The CDR3 bases are TGTGCCAGCATCTTACAGGGGGCGTCCAAAAACATTCAGTACTTC.

The genes are TRBV6-2 or TRBV6-3 and TRBJ2-7; D call uncertain. Trimming removed 0 bases from V and 3 bases from J, with 3 bases in between. The CDR3 runs to 12 residues. Germline CDR1 and CDR2: MNHEY and SVGEGT. CDR3 nucleotides: TGTGCCAGCAGTTACTCAAACTACGAGCAGTACTTC. Translating it yields CASSYSNYEQYF.

This clonotype was observed a few times. The J gene is TRBJ2-5, the V gene TRBV5-4; 9 bases are shared with TRBD1. Trimming took 3 bases from V and 5 from J; bases not matched to a gene: 5. Germline CDR1 reads SGHNT; CDR2 reads YYREEE (reference sequence). The CDR3 extends over 14 amino acids. CDR3 residues: CASSSQGAHETQYF. In DNA form, the CDR3 reads TGTGCCAGCAGCTCACAGGGGGCGCACGAGACCCAGTACTTC. The variable domain in full, with the rest retrieved from reference TRBV5-4 and TRBJ2-5, is ETGVTQSPTHLIKTRGQQVTLRCSSQSGHNTVSWYQQALGQGPQFIFQYYREEENGRGNFPPRFSGLQFPNYSSELNVNALELDDSALYLCASSSQGAHETQYFGPGTRLLVL.

This clonotype came up a few times. The genes are TRBV4-3 and TRBJ2-3, with 8 bases fitting TRBD2. Germline V gives CDR1 LGHNA, CDR2 YSLEER. V trimming: 4 bases; J trimming: 3 bases; junction bases outside the gene matches: 12. This CDR3 is built from 17 residues. Here the CDR3 reads CASSRSATSVSTDTQYF. The CDR3 DNA is TGCGCCAGCAGCCGATCAGCGACTAGCGTATCGACAGATACGCAGTATTTT.

This clonotype has ten or more counts. The rearrangement links TRBV9 to TRBJ2-1, with a weak D call TRBD1 (5 bases). Looked up from germline, CDR1 is SGDLS and CDR2 is YYNGEE. CDR3 length: 19 amino acids. The V end lost 0 bases, the J end lost 3 bases, and 22 bases lay between the germline ends. CDR3 sequence reads: CASSVDPYESRALYNEQFF. The CDR3 coding sequence is TGTGCCAGCAGCGTAGACCCGTATGAATCCAGGGCTCTCTACAATGAGCAGTTCTTC. The variable domain in full, with the rest retrieved from reference TRBV9 and TRBJ2-1, is DSGVTQTPKHLITATGQRVTLRCSPRSGDLSVYWYQQSLDQGLQFLIQYYNGEERAKGNILERFSAQQFPDLHSELNLSSLELGDSALYFCASSVDPYESRALYNEQFFGPGTRLTVL.

This rearrangement joins TRBV5-4 to TRBJ2-2; D remains ambiguous. V lost 3 bases to trimming and J lost 3 bases, with 9 bases between them. The CDR3 has 14 residues. Germline CDR1 and CDR2: SGHNT and YYREEE (reference sequence). CDR3: CASSSAEHTGELFF. The CDR3 nucleotides read TGTGCCAGCAGCTCCGCAGAGCACACCGGGGAGCTGTTTTTT.

This clonotype was seen just once. The chain uses TRBV6-4 and TRBJ2-3, with D unclear. The V and J ends lost 2 bases and 4 bases respectively, with 13 bases between them. This CDR3 region has 15 residues. CDR1 is MRHNA and CDR2 is SNTAGT in the germline V gene. CDR3 DNA sequence: TGTGCCAGCAGTGACGGTGCAGAGCGATCAGATACGCAGTATTTT. Its protein is CASSDGAERSDTQYF.

The chain combines TRBV6-6 with TRBJ1-5, with a weak D call TRBD1 (5 bases). The V and J ends lost 6 bases and 1 base respectively, with 13 bases between them. CDR1 MNHNY and CDR2 SVGAGI come from the germline V gene (reference sequence). The CDR3 extends over 15 amino acids. CDR3 loop: CASRVDQGSNQPQHF. In DNA, the CDR3 is TGTGCCAGCAGGGTCGACCAGGGAAGCAATCAGCCCCAGCATTTT.

This clonotype has a handful of counts. The rearrangement uses TRBV4-3 and TRBJ2-6; D remains unclear. Germline V CDR1 and CDR2: LGHNA, YSLEER. The CDR3 has 17 residues. Trimming took off 0 bases at V and 0 bases at J, with 9 bases between the two ends. The CDR3, as DNA: TGCGCCAGCAGCCAAGAGGGTACTTACTCTGGGGCCAACGTCCTGACTTTC. Its protein product is CASSQEGTYSGANVLTF.

This chain joins TRBV10-3 and TRBJ1-3; unclear D gene. The V gene's germline CDR1 is ENHRY and CDR2 SYGVKD. The CDR3 spans 11 residues. The V end was cut by 10 bases, the J end by 3 bases, with 7 bases between. The CDR3 region has the DNA TGTGCCAGTGGGGTTGGAAACACCATATATTTT. Encoded protein: CASGVGNTIYF.